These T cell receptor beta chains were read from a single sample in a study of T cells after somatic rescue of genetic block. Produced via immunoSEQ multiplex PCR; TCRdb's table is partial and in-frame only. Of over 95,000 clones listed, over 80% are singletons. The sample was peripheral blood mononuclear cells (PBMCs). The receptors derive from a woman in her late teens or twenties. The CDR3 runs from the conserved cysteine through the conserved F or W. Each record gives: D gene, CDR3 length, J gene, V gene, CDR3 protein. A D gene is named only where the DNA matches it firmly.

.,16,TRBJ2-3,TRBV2,CASSSQGSGGPDTQYF
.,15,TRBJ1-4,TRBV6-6,CASTITGRANEKLFF
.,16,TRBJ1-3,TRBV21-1,CASSNRTVISGNTIYF
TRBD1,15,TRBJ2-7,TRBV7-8,CASSLERTGLNEQYF
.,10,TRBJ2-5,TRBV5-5,CASHKETQYF
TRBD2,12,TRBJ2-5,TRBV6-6,CASSGGRETQYF
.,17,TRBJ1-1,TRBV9,CASSVKGTPLENTEAFF
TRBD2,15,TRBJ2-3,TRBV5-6,CASSVGLAGTDTQYF
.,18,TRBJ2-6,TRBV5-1,CASSQSGTLSSGANVLTF
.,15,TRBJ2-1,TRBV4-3,CASSQLRGPHNEQFF
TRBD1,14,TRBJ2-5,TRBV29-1,CSVAPGQGWETQYF
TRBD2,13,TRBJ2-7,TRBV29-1,CSVVAGGTYEQYF
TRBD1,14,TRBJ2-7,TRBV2,CASRRTGDAYEQYF
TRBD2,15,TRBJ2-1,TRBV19,CASTDLASGYNEQFF
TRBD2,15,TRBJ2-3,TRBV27,CASTPWSGGLDTQYF
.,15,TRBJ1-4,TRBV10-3,CAISATASTNEKLFF
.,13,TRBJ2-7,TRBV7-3,CASSLEEGYEQYF
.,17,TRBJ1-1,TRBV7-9,CASSLRASVPNRPEAFF
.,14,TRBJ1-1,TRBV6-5,CASSYRGRHTEAFF
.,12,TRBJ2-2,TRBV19,CASSGSVEELFF
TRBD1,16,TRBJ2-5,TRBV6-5,CASSYSSLTGVETQYF
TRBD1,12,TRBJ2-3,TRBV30,CALRDRGDTQYF
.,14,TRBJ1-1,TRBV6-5,CASSYSRASTEAFF
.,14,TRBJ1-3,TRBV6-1,CASSGYNSGNTIYF
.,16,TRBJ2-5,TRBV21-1,CASSKAAGGYQETQYF
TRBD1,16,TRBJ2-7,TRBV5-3,CARSLGLPGQGDEQYF
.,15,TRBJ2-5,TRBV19,CASSLGGGGGETQYF
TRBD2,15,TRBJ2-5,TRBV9,CASAPGTSGRETQYF
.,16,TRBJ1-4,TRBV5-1,CASSEVTGSTNEKLFF
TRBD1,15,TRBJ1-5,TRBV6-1,CASSEGTGVNQPQHF
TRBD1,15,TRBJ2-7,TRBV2,CASSAQGAPTYEQYF
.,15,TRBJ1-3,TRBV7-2,CASSSRRGSGNTIYF
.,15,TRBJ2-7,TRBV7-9,CASSLVGTGLHEQYF
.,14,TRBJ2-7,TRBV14,CASSAQVPPYEQYF
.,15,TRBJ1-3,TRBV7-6,CASSRGAGAGNTIYF
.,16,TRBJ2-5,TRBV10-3,CAISEHGPRNQETQYF
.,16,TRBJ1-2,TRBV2,CASSETRRVGGDGYTF
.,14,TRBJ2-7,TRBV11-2,CASSLDPARYEQYF
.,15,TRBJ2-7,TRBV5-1,CASSFSPGSSYEQYF